This entry is about one TCR beta chain. Its matching antigen is unknown. One junction end disagrees with the germline gene, perhaps due to a read error. The data were obtained in a study of T cells in localized non-small cell lung cancer. Study-wide results and caveats: Maximal T cell clonality occurred in uninvolved adjacent lung, with tumor ranking below it. Adjacent lung held a median 57 of the top 100 tumor clones.

The CDR3 runs 14 residues. From germline, CDR1 is SSHAT and CDR2 FNYEAQ (reference sequence). Sequenced by immunoSEQ multiplex PCR; TCRdb stores in-frame clones only, minus some. The sample yields fewer than 40,000 clones, about 78% seen once. The sequenced sample was peripheral blood, obtained before any cancer treatment. The chain joins TRBV7-7 to TRBJ2-1; 9 bases match TRBD1. The TCR comes from a male donor at least 60 years old with stage II squamous cell lung carcinoma. CDR3: CASSLGTGNNEQFF. DNA for the CDR3: TGTGCTAGCAGCTTAGGGACAGGGAACAATGAGCAGTTCTTC. Combining the CDR3 with reference TRBV7-7 and TRBJ2-1 gives the whole variable domain GAGVSQSPRYKVTKRGQDVTLRCDPISSHATLYWYQQALGQGPEFLTYFNYEAQPDKSGLPSDRFSAERPEGSISTLTIQRTEQRDSAMYRCASSLGTGNNEQFFGPGTRLTVL.